The TCR beta chain described here comes from a study of T cell repertoires in cytomegalovirus infection. Across the study: Evidence of both CMV infection and a matching HLA type came from public TCR beta signatures.

This clonotype was recorded many times. Antigen unknown. TCRdb reprocessed the reads via MiXCR and lists one record per CDR3 protein. The table lists about 140,000 distinct CDR3 sequences, about 6.5% of them singletons, with about a sixth in the top ten. General study points: CMV-specific TCR beta clonotypes restricted by HLA-C dominated the ex vivo response. Public TCR beta family frequency separated CMV-and-HLA carriers, including in an independent cohort.

The CDR3 contains 16 residues. CDR1 is SGHTA and CDR2 is FQGNSA in the germline V gene. Trimming pared 5 bases from V and 2 bases from J, leaving 13 bases between. This clonotype originated in a human donor in good health (CMV status not recorded). Some clones in this sample may be carry-over from other donors' samples. Sequencing was performed on PBMCs. The chain employs TRBV7-2 and TRBJ1-6; D perhaps matches TRBD1 (5 bases). CDR3 loop: CASSPRQTAYNSPLHF. In nucleotides, the CDR3 is TGTGCCAGCAGCCCCCGACAGACAGCCTATAATTCACCCCTCCACTTT.